This TCR beta chain was found in a study of OX40 agonist ivuxolimab in advanced cancers. Notes on the study in general: Some patients who did not respond also had low normalized T-cell clonal expansion.

Profiled with immunoSEQ multiplex PCR; TCRdb holds only in-frame clones, not every one. The sample has roughly 76,000 clones, 85% seen once; the top ten hold less than 4%. A note on this clone: Its antigen is unidentified.

The CDR3 loop spans 15 amino acids. Trimming took 0 bases from V and 10 from J, leaving 19 bases between them. Germline V lookup: CDR1 GTSNPN, CDR2 SVGIG (reference sequence). This receptor was identified in an adult with an advanced solid tumor such as melanoma, head and neck, liver or kidney cancer. The chain links TRBV30 to TRBJ1-3, with D uncertain. Here the sequenced sample was CD4+ or CD8+ T cells sorted from blood, taken in a trial of the OX40 agonist ivuxolimab. The CDR3 DNA reads as TGTGCCTGGAGTGTACTCAGAGTGAGCGTAGGGACCATATATTTT. As protein: CAWSVLRVSVGTIYF.